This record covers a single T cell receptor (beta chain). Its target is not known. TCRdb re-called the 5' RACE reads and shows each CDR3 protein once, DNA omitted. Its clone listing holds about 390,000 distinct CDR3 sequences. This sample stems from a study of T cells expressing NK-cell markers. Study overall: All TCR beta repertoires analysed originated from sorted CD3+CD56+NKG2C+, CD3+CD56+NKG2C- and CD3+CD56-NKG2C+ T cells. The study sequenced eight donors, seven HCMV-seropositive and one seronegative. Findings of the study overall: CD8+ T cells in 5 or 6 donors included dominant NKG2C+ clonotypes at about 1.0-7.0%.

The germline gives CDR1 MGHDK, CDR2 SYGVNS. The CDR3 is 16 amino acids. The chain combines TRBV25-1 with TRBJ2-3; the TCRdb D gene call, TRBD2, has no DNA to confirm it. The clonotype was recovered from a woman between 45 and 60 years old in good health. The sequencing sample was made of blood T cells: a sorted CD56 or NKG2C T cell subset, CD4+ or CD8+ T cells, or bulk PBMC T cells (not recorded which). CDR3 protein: CASSGLLGRDADTQYF.